Listed below are T cell receptor beta chains from one sample, sequenced in a study of blood T cell repertoires in COVID-19. TCRdb's copy holds only in-frame clones and misses some; the assay was immunoSEQ multiplex PCR. Here the sample spans approximately 290,000 clones, around 90% being singletons. The sample comprised PBMCs or T cells enriched from blood (not recorded which). All receptors come from a woman between 25 and 40 years old who had recovered from COVID-19. CDR3s include the opening cysteine and the closing phenylalanine or tryptophan. The D gene is left open where the match is weak. Size tells how often a clone was seen (once, few, many) or the class of an expanded clone, and some rows leave it out.

J gene,clone size,D gene,V gene,CDR3 protein,CDR3 DNA
TRBJ2-7,.,TRBD2,TRBV7-2,CASSSSSGRSYEQYF,TGTGCCAGCAGCTCCTCCAGCGGGAGGTCGTACGAGCAGTACTTC
TRBJ2-5,once,.,TRBV18,CASSPGAGRETQYF,TGTGCCAGCTCACCAGGGGCAGGAAGAGAGACCCAGTACTTC
TRBJ2-1,.,TRBD2,TRBV7-6,CASSLHWREGHSYNEQFF,TGTGCCAGCAGCTTACATTGGCGGGAGGGCCACTCCTACAATGAGCAGTTCTTC
TRBJ1-2,once,.,TRBV6-6,CASRGGPILSNYGYTF,TGTGCCAGCAGGGGGGGACCGATCCTTTCTAACTATGGCTACACCTTC
TRBJ2-2,once,.,TRBV7-8,CASSLAGFGTGELFF,TGTGCCAGCAGCTTAGCCGGGTTCGGCACCGGGGAGCTGTTTTTT
TRBJ1-1,.,.,TRBV28,CASNSGLNTEAFF,TGTGCCAGCAATAGCGGGCTCAACACTGAAGCTTTCTTT
TRBJ2-1,.,.,TRBV19,CASSPRTILGEQFF,TGTGCCAGTAGTCCCCGGACTATCCTCGGTGAGCAGTTCTTC
TRBJ2-3,.,.,TRBV30,CAWRFYYTDTQYF,TGTGCCTGGAGATTTTATTACACAGATACGCAGTATTTT
TRBJ1-1,.,.,TRBV28,CASSLSSGGDTEAFF,TGTGCCAGCAGTTTATCTTCCGGGGGGGACACTGAAGCTTTCTTT
TRBJ2-7,.,TRBD2,TRBV10-3,CAISESLAGPQSYEQYF,TGTGCCATCAGTGAGTCGCTAGCGGGACCACAATCCTACGAGCAGTACTTC
TRBJ1-6,.,.,TRBV28,CASSHPSRGTSYNSPLHF,TGTGCCAGCAGTCACCCTTCACGGGGGACTTCCTATAATTCACCCCTCCACTTT
TRBJ1-3,.,.,TRBV27,CASSAARGSGNTIYF,TGTGCCAGCAGTGCCGCCCGGGGCTCTGGAAACACCATATATTTT
TRBJ1-1,.,.,TRBV3-1/TRBV3-2,CASSQVGAEAFF,TGTGCCAGCAGCCAAGTGGGAGCTGAAGCTTTCTTT
TRBJ1-2,.,.,TRBV6-4,CASSDSIGDGYTF,TGTGCCAGCAGTGACTCGATAGGAGATGGCTACACCTTC
TRBJ1-1,.,TRBD1,TRBV6-6,CASSRTLTGGYTEAFF,TGTGCCAGCAGTCGAACTCTGACAGGGGGCTACACTGAAGCTTTCTTT
TRBJ2-7,few,.,TRBV5-8,CASSLRVLPYEQYF,TGTGCCAGCAGCTTGCGAGTCCTACCCTACGAGCAGTACTTC
TRBJ2-1,.,TRBD2,TRBV5-1,CASSLVAGGPYEQFF,TGCGCCAGCAGCTTGGTAGCGGGAGGGCCCTATGAGCAGTTCTTC
TRBJ2-2,.,TRBD2,TRBV6-2/TRBV6-3,CASSPGTSGVNTGELFF,TGTGCCAGCAGTCCAGGGACTAGCGGGGTCAACACCGGGGAGCTGTTTTTT
TRBJ1-1,once,.,TRBV19,CASSNSGQNTEAFF,TGTGCCAGTAGTAATTCCGGACAGAACACTGAAGCTTTCTTT
TRBJ1-1,once,.,TRBV9,CASSVVGAQQTEAFF,TGTGCCAGCAGCGTAGTCGGTGCGCAACAGACTGAAGCTTTCTTT
TRBJ2-3,.,.,TRBV19,CASSDAGMEDTQYF,TGTGCCAGTAGTGATGCAGGGATGGAGGATACGCAGTATTTT
TRBJ2-7,once,.,TRBV7-9,CASSFTGISYEQYF,TGTGCCAGCAGCTTTACAGGGATCTCCTACGAGCAGTACTTC
TRBJ2-2,.,.,TRBV29-1,CSASPDTGELFF,TGCAGCGCATCCCCGGACACCGGGGAGCTGTTTTTT
TRBJ1-1,.,TRBD1,TRBV28,CASSLGQLNTEAFF,TGTGCCAGCAGCTTGGGACAGTTGAACACTGAAGCTTTCTTT
TRBJ2-1,.,TRBD2,TRBV28,CASTYTSGSSYNEQFF,TGTGCCAGCACCTACACGAGCGGGAGCTCCTACAATGAGCAGTTCTTC
TRBJ2-3,.,TRBD2,TRBV7-2,CASSLGLAGGPGDTQYF,TGTGCCAGCAGCTTGGGACTAGCGGGAGGGCCAGGAGATACGCAGTATTTT
TRBJ2-3,.,TRBD2,TRBV7-3,CASNLAGGPADTQYF,TGTGCCAGTAACCTAGCGGGAGGGCCCGCAGATACGCAGTATTTT
TRBJ2-5,.,TRBD2,TRBV3-1/TRBV3-2,CASSQGVAGGRETQYF,TGTGCCAGCAGCCAAGGAGTCGCGGGAGGCAGGGAGACCCAGTACTTC
TRBJ2-5,.,TRBD2,TRBV2,CASTRDLTSGEQETQYF,TGTGCCAGCACCCGTGACCTGACTAGCGGGGAACAAGAGACCCAGTACTTC
TRBJ2-4,.,TRBD2,TRBV19,CASSMSLGLAGGIAKNIQYF,TGTGCCAGTAGTATGTCCCTCGGACTAGCGGGAGGCATAGCCAAAAACATTCAGTACTTC
TRBJ2-6,.,.,TRBV9,CASRNYGGGGANVLTF,TGTGCCAGCAGGAACTATGGGGGAGGCGGGGCCAACGTCCTGACTTTC
TRBJ1-6,.,.,TRBV2,CASSVEKGLFNSPLHF,TGTGCCAGCAGTGTAGAAAAGGGACTGTTTAATTCACCCCTCCACTTT
TRBJ1-1,.,.,TRBV30,CAIRTDEAFF,TGTGCCATTCGGACAGATGAAGCTTTCTTT
TRBJ2-3,.,.,TRBV7-9,CASSLGADTQYF,TGTGCCAGCAGCTTAGGAGCAGATACGCAGTATTTT
TRBJ2-4,.,TRBD1,TRBV5-1,CASSLGQVLAKNIQYF,TGCGCCAGCAGCTTAGGACAGGTACTAGCCAAAAACATTCAGTACTTC
TRBJ2-7,.,.,TRBV15,CATSRAENEQYF,TGTGCCACCAGCAGAGCCGAGAACGAGCAGTACTTC
TRBJ2-7,.,TRBD1,TRBV27,CASKLETGDEQYF,TGTGCCAGCAAACTTGAAACAGGGGACGAGCAGTACTTC
TRBJ1-2,.,.,TRBV9,CASSVATDYGYTF,TGTGCCAGCAGCGTAGCAACAGACTATGGCTACACCTTC
TRBJ2-1,.,.,TRBV11-2,CASSHVGGGYNEQFF,TGTGCCAGCAGCCACGTAGGGGGGGGCTACAATGAGCAGTTCTTC
TRBJ1-2,.,TRBD1,TRBV4-3,CASSHWDRSPYGYTF,TGCGCCAGCAGCCATTGGGACAGGAGCCCCTATGGCTACACCTTC
TRBJ1-1,.,.,TRBV2,CASRDTLGTEAFF,TGTGCCAGCAGGGACACTCTAGGGACTGAAGCTTTCTTT
TRBJ2-1,.,.,TRBV16,CASSPDGGGNNEQFF,TGTGCCAGCAGCCCGGACGGAGGTGGCAACAATGAGCAGTTCTTC
TRBJ2-3,.,TRBD2,TRBV7-2,CASRDTSGRRDTQYF,TGTGCCAGCAGGGATACTAGCGGGAGAAGAGATACGCAGTATTTT
TRBJ2-3,.,.,TRBV12-2,CASRQGLYTSTDTQYF,TGTGCAAGTCGCCAAGGACTTTATACTAGCACAGATACGCAGTATTTT
TRBJ2-7,.,TRBD2,TRBV7-9,CASSLSTSNYEQYF,TGTGCCAGCAGCTTATCGACTAGCAACTACGAGCAGTACTTC
TRBJ2-1,.,TRBD2,TRBV30,CAWSVLAGALNEQFF,TGTGCCTGGAGTGTACTAGCGGGAGCTCTCAATGAGCAGTTCTTC
TRBJ1-1,.,TRBD1,TRBV5-6,CASSSLTGGNTEAFF,TGTGCCAGCAGCTCCTTGACAGGGGGGAACACTGAAGCTTTCTTT
TRBJ2-5,.,TRBD1,TRBV18,CASSPTGTGETQYF,TGTGCCAGCTCACCAACCGGGACAGGAGAGACCCAGTACTTC
TRBJ2-3,.,.,TRBV30,CAWSMTGRSYTDTQYF,TGTGCCTGGAGTATGACAGGGAGGTCTTACACAGATACGCAGTATTTT
TRBJ2-1,once,.,TRBV29-1,CSVLRLSSYNEQFF,TGCAGCGTCCTCCGTCTTAGCTCCTACAATGAGCAGTTCTTC
TRBJ2-7,.,.,TRBV5-5,CASSSDMHYEQYF,TGTGCCAGCAGCTCGGACATGCACTACGAGCAGTACTTC
TRBJ2-7,once,.,TRBV13,CASSLALALAYEQYF,TGTGCCAGCAGCTTAGCTTTGGCGCTAGCTTACGAGCAGTACTTC
TRBJ2-2,.,.,TRBV5-5,CASSFIGTRNTGELFF,TGTGCCAGCAGCTTCATTGGGACACGGAACACCGGGGAGCTGTTTTTT
TRBJ1-3,.,.,TRBV28,CASSLGGEINTIYF,TGTGCCAGCAGTTTAGGGGGGGAGATAAACACCATATATTTT
TRBJ2-1,.,TRBD2,TRBV2,CASSPPSGRGNEQFF,TGTGCCAGCAGCCCGCCTAGCGGGAGAGGGAATGAGCAGTTCTTC
TRBJ2-7,once,TRBD2,TRBV6-9,CASSYAGGPRYEQYF,TGTGCCAGCAGTTACGCGGGAGGGCCTCGCTACGAGCAGTACTTC